Sequencing of this T cell receptor beta chain was carried out in a study of OX40 agonist ivuxolimab in advanced cancers. Background on the study: All patients had ivuxolimab intravenously every 2 weeks at 0.01 to 10 mg/kg.

Trimming shortened V by 0 bases and J by 6 bases, and 13 bases separated the two germline ends. The germline V gene has CDR1 SGHKS and CDR2 YYEKEE (reference sequence). The length of the CDR3 is 14 residues. The table came from immunoSEQ multiplex PCR; TCRdb's copy has only in-frame clones and leaves some out. The sample has 100,000 to 130,000 clones, more than 85% seen once; the top ten hold 0.66%. The source is an adult with an advanced solid tumor such as melanoma, head and neck, liver or kidney cancer. The starting material was CD4+ or CD8+ T cells sorted from blood, obtained in a trial of the OX40 agonist ivuxolimab. J is TRBJ2-7 and V is TRBV5-5; either TRBD1 or TRBD2 may supply D (5 bases each). The CDR3 sequence: CASSLAGTSGEQYF. The CDR3 region has the DNA TGTGCCAGCAGCTTGGCTGGGACCTCGGGCGAGCAGTACTTC.